The clone carrying this T cell receptor (beta chain) is a singleton in its sample. The CDR3 is 15 residues long. Germline trimming cut 4 bases from V and 3 bases from J; bases unmatched to any gene: 5. The germline V gene encodes CDR1 LNHDA and CDR2 SQIVND (reference sequence). As processed by the authors: Quantification of nucleated cells was approximated via reference gene primer amplification. Libraries were prepared by immunoSEQ multiplex PCR; TCRdb keeps only in-frame clonotypes and omits some of them. For V, J and clone size, that table is used; D and trimming come from the DNA. Altogether 140,000 to 150,000 clones are present, 80% to 90% being singletons, with the ten largest covering roughly a tenth. This sample stems from a study of blood T cell repertoires in COVID-19.

This sequence joins TRBV19 and TRBJ2-1, with 8 bases that match TRBD1. Input material: peripheral blood. This sequence originates from a man aged 60 to 69 with active or convalescent COVID-19. The CDR3 sequence is CASSTRDRYYNEQFF. In DNA, the CDR3 is TGTGCCAGTAGTACCCGGGACAGGTACTACAATGAGCAGTTCTTC. Filled out from reference TRBV19 and TRBJ2-1, the complete variable domain reads DGGITQSPKYLFRKEGQNVTLSCEQNLNHDAMYWYRQDPGQGLRLIYYSQIVNDFQKGDIAEGYSVSREKKESFPLTVTSAQKNPTAFYLCASSTRDRYYNEQFFGPGTRLTVL.